This TCR beta chain derives from a study of T cells after somatic rescue of genetic block. The CDR3 consists of 12 residues. V dropped 3 bases and J dropped 3 bases, with 6 bases sitting between them. Germline CDR1 and CDR2: SGHAT and FQNNGV. Assay used: immunoSEQ multiplex PCR; TCRdb lists only in-frame clones, some missing. The sample has around 8,000 clones, around 85% seen once. Input material: peripheral blood mononuclear cells (PBMCs). The receptor comes from a boy between 10 and 17 years old. V usage is TRBV11-2 and J usage is TRBJ2-7, with D hard to call. CDR3 DNA: TGTGCCAGCAGCTTGACTTACTACGAGCAGTACTTC. Translation: CASSLTYYEQYF. The whole variable domain, filled in from reference TRBV11-2 and TRBJ2-7, reads EAGVAQSPRYKIIEKRQSVAFWCNPISGHATLYWYQQILGQGPKLLIQFQNNGVVDDSQLPKDRFSAERLKGVDSTLKIQPAKLEDSAVYLCASSLTYYEQYFGPGTRLTVT.